Reported below is one T cell receptor (beta chain). It has no known antigen specificity. Base qualities are not provided; no much larger clone lies one nucleotide away. High-throughput TCR beta sequencing profiled peripheral blood CD8+ and CD4+ T cells from healthy donors, Susac syndrome patients and multiple sclerosis patients. Healthy donors were age- and sex-matched controls. CD8+ TEMRA cells were enriched by FACS, while bulk CD8+ and CD4+ T cells were purified by magnetic negative isolation. Blood was collected in EDTA tubes and processed within 24 hours, with PBMCs isolated through density gradient centrifugation. PBMCs intended for TCR sequencing were frozen in liquid nitrogen and were later thawed in a 37 degrees C water bath. Purity of sorted or isolated CD4+, CD8+ and CD8+ TEMRA cells was at least 90%. The germline V gene (reference sequence) provides CDR1 LNHNV and CDR2 YYDKDF. Clipping removes 2 bases from V and 5 bases from J, with 7 as the unmatched junction base count. Counted from cysteine to phenylalanine, this CDR3 has 15 amino acids. Only CDR3 DNA remains: 45 bases, in frame from the first base.

The data were taken from a study of CD8 T cells in Susac syndrome (dated by TCRdb to about 2019). At the level of the whole study: Repertoire sequencing was used to test whether CD8+ T cell activation and differentiation in Susac syndrome was antigen driven.

RNA was extracted using the RNeasy kit, and roughly 0.5 to 1 microgram was reverse transcribed with random hexamers. TCR beta CDR3 regions were amplified with the immunoSEQ multiplex PCR assay covering 54 Vbeta and 13 Jbeta segments. PCR amplification bias was corrected using a synthetic template baseline for primer optimization and computational correction. Concerning the study's data processing: Reads were annotated to V, D and J genes according to IMGT and were analyzed with immunoSEQ Analyzer, with only productive sequences retained. To calculate clonality, Shannon entropy was normalized by log2 of the number of productive unique sequences and then subtracted from one. For each patient and control, public and private clones were evaluated among the 100 most prevalent clones. Clones were defined as Susac-specific when absent from the healthy and MS cohorts, from some 1,100 published viral clones and from other ImmuneACCESS disease sequences. The public reads were quality trimmed at Q25 with fastp and then assembled into clones with MiXCR by TCRdb, keeping productive beta chains. CDR3 protein duplicates are merged, each entry listing the most common genes and DNA. None of the V and J calls come from the authors' own analysis; TCRdb made them. In this sample the table shows fewer than 200,000 distinct CDR3 sequences, approximately 94% of which occur a single time. 0.085% to 0.13% of the sample goes to the ten largest clones.

Study-wide conclusions, independent of this receptor: The study acknowledged that relatively few individuals were included in the TCR sequencing and HLA analysis.

This receptor was identified in a human donor in good health. This chain is built from TRBV15 and TRBJ2-5, and 8 bases in between align with TRBD1. Sample: CD4+ T cells from PBMCs. The CDR3 here reads CATSRRQGSSETQYF. The DNA sequence is as follows: TGTGCCACCAGCAGAAGACAGGGGTCAAGTGAGACCCAGTACTTC.